The 3 T cell receptor beta chains listed next were all sequenced from one sample in a study of T cells after yellow fever vaccination. TCRdb independently ran MiXCR on the 5' RACE reads; one entry per CDR3 protein. The sample lists some 200,000 distinct CDR3 sequences, 3% to 4% seen once, with 3.2% in the top ten. Material: CD4+ T cells sorted from PBMCs, obtained 10 days after the yellow fever booster vaccination. These receptors all stem from a man between 18 and 35 years old who received the YFV17D yellow fever vaccine.

Written as DNA, the CDR3 is TGTGCCAGCTCACCTCACCCCCCAGACAACACTGAAGCTTTCTTT. Translation: CASSPHPPDNTEAFF. The gene calls are TRBV18 and TRBJ1-1; no clear D. Between the trimmed V and J ends, which lost 3 bases and 2 bases, there was a span of 13 bases. CDR1 and CDR2 from the germline V gene are KGHSH and LQKENI. This CDR3 is 15 amino acids long.

This clonotype was seen only a few times. The J gene is TRBJ2-4, the V gene TRBV5-6; D unclear. CDR1 is SGHDT, CDR2 YYEEEE, per germline. V shed 2 bases and J shed 7 bases, with 19 bases lying between them. The length of the CDR3 is 16 residues. This CDR3 is CASSFRTSPSWNIQYF. CDR3 sequence (DNA): TGTGCCAGCAGCTTTCGGACGTCGCCTTCATGGAACATTCAGTACTTC.

This clonotype was detected ten times or more. V usage is TRBV7-9 and J usage is TRBJ2-3, with TRBD2 matching over 8 bases. V shed 5 bases, J shed 7 bases, and the junction held 11 bases outside the gene matches. The CDR3 loop spans 15 amino acids. CDR1 is SEHNR and CDR2 is FQNEAQ in the germline V gene (reference sequence). The CDR3 sequence is CASSPESGGMYTQYF. CDR3 DNA: TGTGCCAGCAGCCCAGAAAGCGGGGGCATGTATACGCAGTATTTT.